The subject of this entry is one T cell receptor beta chain. Its target antigen remains unknown. No qualities accompany the bases; no much larger clone lies one base away. Preparation of the library involved the immunoSEQ multiplex PCR assay. The clones in this table, taken by TCRdb from immuneACCESS, are in-frame only. Not every clone is retained; where verified, under half of the shortfall comes from an unresolved V gene, and the cause of the rest is unknown. The sample table contains approximately 86,000 clones; only one count was recorded for under 90% of them. 2.1% of the sample comes from the top ten. This record belongs to a study of control samples from healthy donors and cancer patients (TCRdb year 2020). Counted from cysteine to phenylalanine, this CDR3 has 15 amino acids. Only the CDR3 DNA stays, 45 bases, in frame from base 1. Relative to germline, V is missing 6 bases and J is missing 8 bases, with 7 bases of the junction outside any gene match. The germline V gene (reference sequence) supplies CDR1 MNHEY and CDR2 SMNVEV.

The chain uses TRBV27 and TRBJ1-6; 10 bases in the middle match TRBD1. Sequences were obtained from blood. This TCR derives from a woman aged 35 to 49 in good health. The DNA is TGTGCCAGCAGGTTGACAGGGGGCACGGATTCACCCCTCCACTTT. It translates to CASRLTGGTDSPLHF.